A single sample is the source of the 18 T cell receptor beta chains below, sequenced in a study of spatial heterogeneity in lung cancer. TCRdb itself ran the 5' RACE reads through MiXCR, one entry per CDR3 protein. The sample has about 120,000 distinct CDR3 sequences, 10% to 15% seen once. Sample time point: blood at routine non-recurrence follow-up after resection. Sequencing was performed on whole RNA extracted from tumor and nontumor lung tissue, or from frozen PBMC, and the material was left unsorted. Sequenced material: PBMCs, taken at follow-up. All receptors derive from a male donor with early-stage non-small cell lung cancer.

This clonotype was detected ten times or more. This CDR3 reads CSVEGVGGTYEQYF. CDR3 coding DNA: TGCAGCGTTGAGGGCGTGGGAGGCACCTACGAGCAGTACTTC. This chain uses TRBV29-1 with TRBJ2-7; possibly TRBD2 for D (6 bases). Germline V gives CDR1 SQVTM, CDR2 ANQGSEA. This CDR3 comprises 14 residues. Trimming took off 3 bases at V and 2 bases at J, with 14 bases between the two ends.

The CDR3 spells CASSFSRGSNIQYF. In nucleotides, the CDR3 is TGTGCCAGCAGCTTTTCGCGGGGGTCGAACATTCAGTACTTC. This chain links TRBV7-9 with TRBJ2-4; 7 bases are shared with TRBD2. The trim removed 3 bases at V and 7 bases at J, leaving 6 bases unmatched. In germline, CDR1 is SEHNR, CDR2 FQNEAQ (reference sequence). This CDR3 has 14 amino acids.

At least ten counts were recorded for this clonotype. The chain links TRBV7-3 to TRBJ2-1; TRBD2 might be the D (5 bases). V was shortened by 5 bases and J by 0 bases, with 11 bases between the two germline ends. The germline gives CDR1 SGHTA, CDR2 FQGTGA. The CDR3 covers 15 residues. CDR3 amino acids: CASSQSGSSYNEQFF. The CDR3 DNA sequence: TGTGCCAGCAGCCAAAGCGGAAGCTCCTACAATGAGCAGTTCTTC.

The chain has TRBV4-2 and TRBJ2-4; the D is unclear. The CDR3 spans 15 residues. Trimming stripped 1 base from V and 0 bases from J, with 7 bases between. The V gene's germline CDR1 is LGHNA and CDR2 YNFKEQ. The chain's CDR3 is CASSQVVLAKNIQYF. DNA of the CDR3: TGTGCCAGCAGCCAAGTTGTCCTAGCCAAAAACATTCAGTACTTC.

V usage is TRBV20-1 and J usage is TRBJ1-1, with TRBD1 identical over 7 bases. The CDR3 length is 14 residues. The V and J ends lost 2 bases and 1 base, in that order; junction bases with no gene match: 4. Germline CDR1 DFQATT, CDR2 SNEGSKA (reference sequence). DNA for the CDR3: TGCAGTGCTAGACGGACAGGACGGAACACTGAAGCTTTCTTT. Translated, it gives CSARRTGRNTEAFF.

This clonotype showed up just a few times. The rearrangement joins TRBV10-2 to TRBJ1-2; 12 bases align to TRBD1. With V trimmed by 10 bases and J by 5 bases, 11 bases remained unmatched. The CDR3 is made up of 15 amino acids. Germline V gene data show CDR1 as WSHSY and CDR2 as SAAADI. CDR3 bases: TGCGCCACCGGGGACAGGGGGCACCGGCAGTATGGCTACACCTTC. This gives the protein CATGDRGHRQYGYTF.

This clonotype was observed at least ten times. V and J are TRBV21-1 and TRBJ2-2; the D call in the table, TRBD1, was not verified against the DNA. TRBV21-1 is a pseudogene segment. This CDR3 region has 16 residues. The CDR3 DNA reads TGTGCCAGCAGCGCCCGGACAGGGGAAGACACCGGGGAGCTGTTTTTT. This translates into CASSARTGEDTGELFF.

V and J are TRBV6-5 and TRBJ1-2; no clear D. The V gene's germline CDR1 is MNHEY and CDR2 SVGAGI. The CDR3 consists of 14 residues. V lost 6 bases and J lost 4, with 15 bases in between. CDR3 protein: CASRPQEGGYGYTF. The CDR3 nucleotides are TGTGCCAGCAGACCCCAGGAGGGAGGCTATGGCTACACCTTC.

This clonotype was counted between two and nine times. The V call is TRBV4-2, the J call TRBJ1-2; 8 bases are a match to TRBD1. This CDR3 is built from 15 residues. Germline assignment: CDR1 LGHNA and CDR2 YNFKEQ. The V gene end was trimmed by 2 bases and the J gene end by 2 bases; junction bases not matched to a gene: 4. The DNA for the CDR3 is TGTGCCAGCAGCCAATCACGGACAGGGAACTATGGCTACACCTTC. Translating it yields CASSQSRTGNYGYTF.

This clonotype was seen a few times. The chain employs TRBV12-3 or TRBV12-4 and TRBJ2-7; 7 bases are shared with TRBD1. V gave up 9 bases and J gave up 3 bases; unmatched junction bases: 8. The CDR3 has 13 residues. The CDR3: CASRKGASYEQYF. Written as DNA, the CDR3 is TGTGCCAGTCGTAAGGGGGCGAGCTACGAGCAGTACTTC.

This clonotype was counted only a few times. The genes are TRBV10-3 and TRBJ1-1, with D perhaps matching TRBD1 (6 bases). Germline CDR1 and CDR2: ENHRY and SYGVKD. Trimming took off 8 bases at V and 3 bases at J, with 7 bases between the two ends. CDR3 length equals 11 residues. In DNA, the CDR3 is TGTGCCATCCAGGGGCACACTGAAGCTTTCTTT. Residues: CAIQGHTEAFF.

In its sample, this clonotype was seen many times. The rearrangement uses TRBV20-1 and TRBJ1-5; D is perhaps TRBD1 (5 bases). Germline CDR1 and CDR2: DFQATT and SNEGSKA (reference sequence). Trimming left V 4 bases short and J 1 base short, with 8 bases between. The CDR3 covers 13 residues. The chain's CDR3 is CSATRDSNQPQHF. The CDR3 nucleotides are TGCAGTGCTACAAGGGACAGCAATCAGCCCCAGCATTTT.

The chain uses TRBV14 and TRBJ2-7, with no clear D. Germline lookup yields CDR1 SGHDN and CDR2 FVKESK. The CDR3 is made up of 12 amino acids. V was pared by 4 bases and J by 6 bases, with 10 bases between. As DNA, the CDR3 is TGTGCCAGCAGCCCCTCGTTGGGCGAGCAGTACTTC. It translates to CASSPSLGEQYF.

This clonotype has just a few counts. V usage is TRBV6-4 and J usage is TRBJ2-3; D gene ambiguous. The CDR3 is made up of 15 amino acids. Trimming cost V 3 bases and J 0 bases, with 10 bases left between them. Germline CDR1 is MRHNA and CDR2 is SNTAGT. In nucleotides, the CDR3 is TGTGCCAGCAGTGAAAGTAGTGGCAGCACAGATACGCAGTATTTT. Amino acids: CASSESSGSTDTQYF.

This clonotype was recorded many times. V gene TRBV20-1 combines with J gene TRBJ2-2, with D hard to call. V was cut by 6 bases and J by 3 bases, with 8 bases left in between. This CDR3 contains 12 residues. Germline V gives CDR1 DFQATT, CDR2 SNEGSKA (reference sequence). As DNA, the CDR3 is TGCAGTGCGACACAGTACACCGGGGAGCTGTTTTTT. Translating gives CSATQYTGELFF.

The chain has TRBV4-1 and TRBJ1-5; possibly TRBD1 for D (5 bases). The CDR3 covers 15 residues. V lost 0 bases, J lost 2 bases, and 8 bases lay in between. From germline, CDR1 is MGHRA and CDR2 YSYEKL. The CDR3 DNA reads TGCGCCAGCAGCCAAGAAGGGGCTGGCAATCAGCCCCAGCATTTT. Translating it yields CASSQEGAGNQPQHF.

This clonotype occurred a few times. This chain links TRBV21-1 with TRBJ2-3; the table's TRBD1 call for D was not verified on the DNA. TRBV21-1 is given as a pseudogene. The CDR3 covers 15 residues. CDR3: CASSNRDRVQDTQYF. CDR3 DNA: TGTGCCAGCAGCAACCGAGACAGGGTGCAAGATACGCAGTATTTT.

This clonotype came up many times. This chain joins TRBV24-1 and TRBJ2-3; tentatively, D is TRBD1 (6 bases). Trimming cost V 5 bases and J 5 bases, with 19 bases left between them. The CDR3 totals 16 residues. CDR1 and CDR2 (germline): KGHDR, SFDVKD. The CDR3 protein is CATSAWGQTSGDTQYF. CDR3 bases: TGTGCCACCAGTGCGTGGGGGCAAACAAGCGGAGATACGCAGTATTTT.